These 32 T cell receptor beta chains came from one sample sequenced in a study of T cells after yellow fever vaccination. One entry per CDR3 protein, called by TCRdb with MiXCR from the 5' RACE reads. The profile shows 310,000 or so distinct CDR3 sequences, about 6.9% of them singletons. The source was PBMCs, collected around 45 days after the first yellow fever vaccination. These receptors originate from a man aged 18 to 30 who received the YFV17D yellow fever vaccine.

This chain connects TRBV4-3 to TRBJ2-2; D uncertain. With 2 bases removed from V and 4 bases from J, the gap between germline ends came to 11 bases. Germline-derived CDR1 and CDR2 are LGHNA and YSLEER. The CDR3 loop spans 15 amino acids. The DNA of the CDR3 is TGCGCCAGCAGCCAAATGTTTCCTGTCACCGGGGAGCTGTTTTTT. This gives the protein CASSQMFPVTGELFF.

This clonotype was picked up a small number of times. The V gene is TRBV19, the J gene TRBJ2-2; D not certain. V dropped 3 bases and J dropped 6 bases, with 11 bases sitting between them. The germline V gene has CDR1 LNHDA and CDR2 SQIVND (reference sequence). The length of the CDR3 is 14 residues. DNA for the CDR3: TGTGCCAGTAGTATTAACGGCGTTGCCGGGGAGCTGTTTTTT. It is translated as CASSINGVAGELFF.

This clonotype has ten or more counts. CDR3 bases: TGTGCCAGCAGCTTAGCTTGGCGGGGGCCCGGGGTGGAGCAGTTCTTC. Amino acids: CASSLAWRGPGVEQFF. The chain carries TRBV7-2 and TRBJ2-1, with a tentative D call TRBD2 (7 bases). This CDR3 is built from 16 residues. V lost 0 bases and J lost 10, with 19 bases in between. Germline CDR1 is SGHTA and CDR2 is FQGNSA.

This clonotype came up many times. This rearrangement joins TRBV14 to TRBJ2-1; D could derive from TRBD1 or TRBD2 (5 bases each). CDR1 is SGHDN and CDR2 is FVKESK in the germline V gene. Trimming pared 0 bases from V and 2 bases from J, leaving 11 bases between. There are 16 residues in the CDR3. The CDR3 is CASSQDMRGPYNEQFF. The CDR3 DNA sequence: TGTGCCAGCAGCCAAGATATGAGGGGACCCTACAATGAGCAGTTCTTC.

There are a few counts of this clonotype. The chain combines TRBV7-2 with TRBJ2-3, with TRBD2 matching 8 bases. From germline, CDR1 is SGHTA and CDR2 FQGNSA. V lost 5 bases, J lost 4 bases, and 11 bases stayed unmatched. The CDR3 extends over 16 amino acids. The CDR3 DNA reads TGTGCCAGCAGCCTATACCGTCGGGGGGGGGCAGATACGCAGTATTTT. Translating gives CASSLYRRGGADTQYF.

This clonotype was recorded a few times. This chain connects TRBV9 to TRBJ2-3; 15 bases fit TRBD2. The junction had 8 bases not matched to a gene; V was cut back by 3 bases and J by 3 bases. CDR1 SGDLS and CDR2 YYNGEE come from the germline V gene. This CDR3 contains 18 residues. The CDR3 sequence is CASSGPGLAGGGTDTQYF. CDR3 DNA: TGTGCCAGCAGCGGACCGGGACTAGCGGGGGGAGGAACAGATACGCAGTATTTT.

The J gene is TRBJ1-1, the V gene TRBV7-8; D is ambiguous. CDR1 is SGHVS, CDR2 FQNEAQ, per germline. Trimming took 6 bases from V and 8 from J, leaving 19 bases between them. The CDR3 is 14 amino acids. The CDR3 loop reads CASRPGRENQEAFF. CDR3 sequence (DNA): TGTGCCAGCAGGCCCGGTCGGGAGAACCAAGAAGCTTTCTTT.

The CDR3 region is CASSLMDSRESEAFF. CDR3 bases: TGCGCCAGCAGCTTAATGGACAGCAGGGAATCTGAAGCTTTCTTT. The chain joins TRBV5-1 to TRBJ1-1; tentatively, D is TRBD1 (6 bases). The germline V gene has CDR1 SGHRS and CDR2 YFSETQ. The ends were cut back, 2 bases at V and 6 bases at J, with 17 bases in the middle. This CDR3 has 15 amino acids. Combining the CDR3 with reference TRBV5-1 and TRBJ1-1 gives the whole variable domain KAGVTQTPRYLIKTRGQQVTLSCSPISGHRSVSWYQQTPGQGLQFLFEYFSETQRNKGNFPGRFSGRQFSNSRSEMNVSTLELGDSALYLCASSLMDSRESEAFFGQGTRLTVV.

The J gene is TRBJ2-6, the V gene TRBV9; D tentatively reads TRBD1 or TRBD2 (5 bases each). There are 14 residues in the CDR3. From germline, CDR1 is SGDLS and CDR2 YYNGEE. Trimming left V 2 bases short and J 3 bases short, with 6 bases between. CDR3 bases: TGTGCCAGCAGCGTTGGGGGTGGGGCCAACGTCCTGACTTTC. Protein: CASSVGGGANVLTF.

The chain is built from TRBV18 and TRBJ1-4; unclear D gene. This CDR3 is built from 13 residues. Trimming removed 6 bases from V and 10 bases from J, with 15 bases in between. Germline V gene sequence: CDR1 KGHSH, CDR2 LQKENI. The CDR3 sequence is CASSPGPGRKLFF. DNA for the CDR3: TGTGCCAGCTCTCCCGGTCCCGGGCGAAAACTGTTTTTT.

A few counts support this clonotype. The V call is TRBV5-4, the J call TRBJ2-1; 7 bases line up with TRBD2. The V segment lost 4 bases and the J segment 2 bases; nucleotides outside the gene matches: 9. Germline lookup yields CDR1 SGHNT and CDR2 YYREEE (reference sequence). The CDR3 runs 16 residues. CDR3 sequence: CASSRGDSEPYNEQFF. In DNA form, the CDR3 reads TGTGCCAGCAGCCGGGGGGACTCAGAACCCTACAATGAGCAGTTCTTC. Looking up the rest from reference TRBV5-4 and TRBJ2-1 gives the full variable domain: ETGVTQSPTHLIKTRGQQVTLRCSSQSGHNTVSWYQQALGQGPQFIFQYYREEENGRGNFPPRFSGLQFPNYSSELNVNALELDDSALYLCASSRGDSEPYNEQFFGPGTRLTVL.

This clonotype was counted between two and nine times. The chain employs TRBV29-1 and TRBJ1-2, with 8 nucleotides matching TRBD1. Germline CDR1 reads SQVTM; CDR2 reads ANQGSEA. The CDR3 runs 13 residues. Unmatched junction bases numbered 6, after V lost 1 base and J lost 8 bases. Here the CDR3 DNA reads TGCAGCGTTGAAGCAATCAGGGGGCTCGGCTACACCTTC. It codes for CSVEAIRGLGYTF.

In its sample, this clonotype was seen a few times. CDR3 coding DNA: TGTGCCAGCAGCCCGGGACAGGGCGAAAAACTGTTTTTT. Translated: CASSPGQGEKLFF. The J gene is TRBJ1-4, the V gene TRBV7-3, with TRBD1 matching over 9 bases. J gave up 8 bases and V 5 bases, and 3 bases lay outside the gene matches. CDR3 length: 13 amino acids. CDR1 and CDR2 (germline): SGHTA, FQGTGA.

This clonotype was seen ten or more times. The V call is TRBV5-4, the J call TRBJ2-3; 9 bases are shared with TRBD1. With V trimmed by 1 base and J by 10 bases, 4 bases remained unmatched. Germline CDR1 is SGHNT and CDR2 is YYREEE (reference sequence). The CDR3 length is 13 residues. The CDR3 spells CASSLWGQGSQYF. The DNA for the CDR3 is TGTGCCAGCAGCTTGTGGGGACAGGGTTCGCAGTATTTT.

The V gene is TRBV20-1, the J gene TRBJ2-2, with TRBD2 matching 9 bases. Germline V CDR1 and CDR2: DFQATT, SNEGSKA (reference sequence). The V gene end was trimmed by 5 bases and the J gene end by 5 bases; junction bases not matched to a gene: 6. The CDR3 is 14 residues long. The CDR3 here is CSAGPGLATGELFF. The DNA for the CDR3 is TGCAGTGCTGGTCCGGGACTAGCTACCGGGGAGCTGTTTTTT.

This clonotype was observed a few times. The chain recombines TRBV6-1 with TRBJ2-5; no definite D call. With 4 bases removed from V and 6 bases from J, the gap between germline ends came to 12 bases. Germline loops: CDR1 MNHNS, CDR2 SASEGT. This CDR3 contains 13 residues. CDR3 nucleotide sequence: TGTGCCAGCAGTGGGCTCTTCGCCCAGACCCAGTACTTC. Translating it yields CASSGLFAQTQYF.

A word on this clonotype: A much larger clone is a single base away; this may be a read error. CDR3 in DNA: TGCAGTGCTGTAGCGGGGGATCACAATGAGCAGTTCTTC. This codes for CSAVAGDHNEQFF. V and J are TRBV20-1 and TRBJ2-1, with 9 bases matching TRBD2. Looked up from germline, CDR1 is DFQATT and CDR2 is SNEGSKA (reference sequence). V lost 5 bases to trimming and J lost 5 bases; unmatched junction nucleotides: 4. The CDR3 is 13 residues long.

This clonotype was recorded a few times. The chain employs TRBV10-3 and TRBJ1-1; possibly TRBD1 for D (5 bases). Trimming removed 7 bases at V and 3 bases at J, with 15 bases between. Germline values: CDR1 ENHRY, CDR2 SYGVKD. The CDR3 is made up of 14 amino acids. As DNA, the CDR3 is TGTGCCATCAAACAGGAATGGGTGGACACTGAAGCTTTCTTT. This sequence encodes CAIKQEWVDTEAFF.

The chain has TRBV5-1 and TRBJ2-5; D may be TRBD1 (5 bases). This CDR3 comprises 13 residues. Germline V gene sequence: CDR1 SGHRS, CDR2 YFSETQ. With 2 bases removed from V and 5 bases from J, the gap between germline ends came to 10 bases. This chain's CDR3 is CASSFHRHETQYF. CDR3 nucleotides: TGCGCCAGCAGCTTCCACAGGCACGAGACCCAGTACTTC.

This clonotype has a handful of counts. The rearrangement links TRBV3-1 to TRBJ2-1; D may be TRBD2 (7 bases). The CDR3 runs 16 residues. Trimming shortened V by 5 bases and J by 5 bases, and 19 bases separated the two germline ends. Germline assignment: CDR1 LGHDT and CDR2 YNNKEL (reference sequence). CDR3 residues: CASSFGGRGANNEQFF. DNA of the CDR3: TGTGCCAGCAGCTTCGGGGGACGGGGGGCTAACAATGAGCAGTTCTTC.

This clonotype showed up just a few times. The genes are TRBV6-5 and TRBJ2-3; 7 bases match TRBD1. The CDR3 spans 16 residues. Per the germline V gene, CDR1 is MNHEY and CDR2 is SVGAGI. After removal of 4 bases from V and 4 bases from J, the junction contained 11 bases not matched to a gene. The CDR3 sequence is CASSSPNRGRADTQYF. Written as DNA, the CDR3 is TGTGCCAGCAGTTCCCCGAACAGGGGCCGGGCAGATACGCAGTATTTT.

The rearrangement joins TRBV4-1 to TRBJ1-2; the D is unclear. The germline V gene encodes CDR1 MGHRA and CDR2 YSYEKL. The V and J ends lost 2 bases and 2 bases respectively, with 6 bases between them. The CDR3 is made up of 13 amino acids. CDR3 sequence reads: CASSQRENYGYTF. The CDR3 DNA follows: TGCGCCAGCAGCCAACGAGAGAACTATGGCTACACCTTC.

The CDR3 DNA is TGTGCCAGCAGCTTAGCAGGGGCCCTTGGAAACACCATATATTTT. Translated: CASSLAGALGNTIYF. The rearrangement uses TRBV7-2 and TRBJ1-3, with D possibly TRBD1 on 5 matching bases. The CDR3 spans 15 residues. Germline values: CDR1 SGHTA, CDR2 FQGNSA. V was clipped by 0 bases and J by 3 bases, with 9 bases between them.

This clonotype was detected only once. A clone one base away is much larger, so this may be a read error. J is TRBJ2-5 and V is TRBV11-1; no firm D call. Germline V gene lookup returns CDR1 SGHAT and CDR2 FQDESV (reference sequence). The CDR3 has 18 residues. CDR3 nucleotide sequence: TGTGCCAGCAGCTTCTTGGGTGACACTTCTCCCGATCGAGAGCCCCAGTACTTC. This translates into CASSFLGDTSPDREPQYF.

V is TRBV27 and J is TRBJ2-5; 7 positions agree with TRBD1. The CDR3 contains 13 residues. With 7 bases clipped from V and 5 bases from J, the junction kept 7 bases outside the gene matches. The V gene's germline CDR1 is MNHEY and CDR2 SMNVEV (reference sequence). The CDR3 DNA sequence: TGTGCCAGCAAACCGACAGGGAAGGAGACCCAGTACTTC. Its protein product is CASKPTGKETQYF.

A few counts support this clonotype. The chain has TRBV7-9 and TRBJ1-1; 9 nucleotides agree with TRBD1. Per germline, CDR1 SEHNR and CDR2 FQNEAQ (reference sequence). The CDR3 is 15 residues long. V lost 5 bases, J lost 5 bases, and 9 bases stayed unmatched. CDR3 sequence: CASSRPGTGRTEAFF. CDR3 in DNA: TGTGCCAGCAGCCGTCCCGGGACAGGGAGAACTGAAGCTTTCTTT.

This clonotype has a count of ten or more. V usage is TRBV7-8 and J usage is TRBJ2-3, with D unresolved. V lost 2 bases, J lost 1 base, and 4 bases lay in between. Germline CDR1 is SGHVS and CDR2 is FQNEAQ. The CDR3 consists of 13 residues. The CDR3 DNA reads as TGTGCCAGCAGCTTACAGGGCACAGATACGCAGTATTTT. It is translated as CASSLQGTDTQYF.

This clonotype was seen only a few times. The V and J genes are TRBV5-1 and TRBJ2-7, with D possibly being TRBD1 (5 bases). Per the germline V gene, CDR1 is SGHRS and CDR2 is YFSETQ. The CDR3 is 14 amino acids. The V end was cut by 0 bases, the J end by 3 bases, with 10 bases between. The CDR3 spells CASSLGAGYYEQYV. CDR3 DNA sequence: TGCGCCAGCAGCTTGGGGGCAGGGTACTACGAGCAGTACGTC.

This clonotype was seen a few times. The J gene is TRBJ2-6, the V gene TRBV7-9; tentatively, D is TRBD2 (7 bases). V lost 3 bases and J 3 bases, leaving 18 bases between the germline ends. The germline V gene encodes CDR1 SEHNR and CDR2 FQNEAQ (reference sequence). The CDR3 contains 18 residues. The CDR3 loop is CASSFGGGLGDGANVLTF. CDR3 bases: TGTGCCAGCAGCTTTGGGGGGGGCCTTGGAGATGGGGCCAACGTCCTGACTTTC.

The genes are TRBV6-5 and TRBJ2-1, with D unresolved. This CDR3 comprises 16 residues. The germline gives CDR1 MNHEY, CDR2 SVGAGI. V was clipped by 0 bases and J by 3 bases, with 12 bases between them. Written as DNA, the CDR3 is TGTGCCAGCAGTTACTCAATGAGGCCAAACTACAATGAGCAGTTCTTC. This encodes CASSYSMRPNYNEQFF.

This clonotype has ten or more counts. CDR3 DNA: TGTGCCAGCAGCTTTCAGGGAGGGGAGACCCAGTACTTC. Its protein is CASSFQGGETQYF. This sequence joins TRBV7-2 and TRBJ2-5; 7 bases agree with TRBD2. V lost 3 bases and J lost 5; bases outside the gene matches: 3. The CDR3 covers 13 residues. The germline CDR1 and CDR2 sequences are SGHTA and FQGNSA.

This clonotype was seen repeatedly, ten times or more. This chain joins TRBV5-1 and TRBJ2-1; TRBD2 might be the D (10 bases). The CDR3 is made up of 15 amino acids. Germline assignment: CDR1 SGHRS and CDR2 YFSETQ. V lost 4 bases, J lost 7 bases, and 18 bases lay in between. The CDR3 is CASSQRGGTGNEQFF. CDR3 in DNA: TGCGCCAGCAGCCAGCGGGGGGGGACAGGGAATGAGCAGTTCTTC.